The 26 T cell receptor beta chains below all came from one sample that was sequenced in a study of beta chain features in type 1 diabetes. What was sequenced were expressed TCRB transcripts, since all of the isolated RNA had been reverse transcribed. Using immunoSEQ multiplex PCR, the repertoire was profiled, and TCRdb retains in-frame clones only, with some absent. The table has around 600,000 clones, under 15% seen once; the top ten hold 0.095% to 0.15%. Study findings and constraints: People with Type 1 diabetes carried modestly yet significantly shorter TCRB CDR3s in all four CD4+ subsets.

Antigens of these TCRs are unknown. Specimen: naive CD4+ T cells from blood. Receptor source: a young man with type 1 diabetes.

This sequence joins TRBV11-2 and TRBJ2-1; D not certain. The germline V gene has CDR1 SGHAT and CDR2 FQNNGV. V was shortened by 2 bases and J by 0 bases, with 11 bases between the two germline ends. The CDR3 runs to 16 residues. The CDR3 region is CASSLFQVNSYNEQFF. The DNA for the CDR3 is TGTGCCAGCAGCTTATTTCAGGTTAACTCCTACAATGAGCAGTTCTTC.

The J gene is TRBJ2-7, the V gene TRBV9; D not resolved. The germline V gene encodes CDR1 SGDLS and CDR2 YYNGEE. This CDR3 has 9 residues. The CDR3 sequence: CDYGYEQYF. In DNA form, the CDR3 reads TGTGACTACGGATACGAGCAGTACTTC.

A remark on this clone: Different DNA sequences within this sample yield the same CDR3. The gene calls are TRBV5-1 and TRBJ2-1, with a tentative D call TRBD1 (6 bases). V shed 0 bases and J shed 0 bases, with 10 bases lying between them. The CDR3 contains 16 residues. Germline V gene data show CDR1 as SGHRS and CDR2 as YFSETQ. The CDR3 sequence is CASSLEGVSSYNEQFF. DNA for the CDR3: TGCGCCAGCAGCTTGGAGGGGGTTAGCTCCTACAATGAGCAGTTCTTC.

This rearrangement joins TRBV5-6 to TRBJ1-2, with 8 bases aligning to TRBD1. Germline-derived CDR1 and CDR2 are SGHDT and YYEEEE. Trimming cost V 2 bases and J 2 bases; bases outside gene matches: 5. The CDR3 is 15 residues long. The CDR3 reads CASSFSGTGNYGYTF. The CDR3 bases are TGTGCCAGCAGCTTCTCCGGGACAGGAAACTATGGCTACACCTTC.

This clone has more than one count but fewer than ten. The chain combines TRBV9 with TRBJ2-2; D is possibly TRBD2 (5 bases). The germline V and J ends were trimmed by 4 bases and 6 bases, with 16 bases remaining between them. In germline, CDR1 is SGDLS, CDR2 YYNGEE. The CDR3 has 15 residues. The CDR3 DNA follows: TGTGCCAGCAGCCCAACGCGGGCAGCTCCCGGGGAGCTGTTTTTT. Translated: CASSPTRAAPGELFF. The whole variable domain, remainder taken from reference TRBV9 and TRBJ2-2, is DSGVTQTPKHLITATGQRVTLRCSPRSGDLSVYWYQQSLDQGLQFLIQYYNGEERAKGNILERFSAQQFPDLHSELNLSSLELGDSALYFCASSPTRAAPGELFFGEGSRLTVL.

The V call is TRBV14, the J call TRBJ2-1; the match to TRBD1 covers 8 bases. V shed 0 bases, J shed 3 bases, and the junction held 7 bases outside the gene matches. From germline, CDR1 is SGHDN and CDR2 FVKESK. The CDR3 runs 17 residues. The CDR3 nucleotides read TGTGCCAGCAGCCAAGATTTGAGGGACAGGATCTACAATGAGCAGTTCTTC. This gives the protein CASSQDLRDRIYNEQFF.

V is TRBV25-1 and J is TRBJ1-5, with TRBD1 matching 10 bases. Germline CDR1 is MGHDK and CDR2 is SYGVNS. With V trimmed by 5 bases and J by 0 bases, 4 bases remained unmatched. CDR3 length: 16 residues. CDR3 amino acids: CASSPGQGNSNQPQHF. CDR3 in DNA: TGTGCCAGCAGTCCGGGACAGGGGAATAGCAATCAGCCCCAGCATTTT.

The rearrangement links TRBV7-2 to TRBJ2-3; D gene uncertain. Between the trimmed V and J ends, which lost 3 bases and 4 bases, there was a span of 5 bases. Germline loops: CDR1 SGHTA, CDR2 FQGNSA. The CDR3 is made up of 12 amino acids. CDR3: CASSFVADTQYF. The CDR3 DNA sequence: TGTGCCAGCAGCTTTGTGGCAGATACGCAGTATTTT. Together with reference TRBV7-2 and TRBJ2-3, the CDR3 gives the full variable domain: GAGVSQSPSNKVTEKGKDVELRCDPISGHTALYWYRQSLGQGLEFLIYFQGNSAPDKSGLPSDRFSAERTGGSVSTLTIQRTQQEDSAVYLCASSFVADTQYFGPGTRLTVL.

This chain links TRBV6-1 with TRBJ2-7; D may be TRBD1 or TRBD2 (5 bases each). V gave up 7 bases and J gave up 4 bases, with 11 bases separating them. The CDR3 is 12 amino acids. Germline assignment: CDR1 MNHNS and CDR2 SASEGT. Written as DNA, the CDR3 is TGTGCCAGCACGGGGCAGAATTACGAGCAGTACTTC. This codes for CASTGQNYEQYF.

This rearrangement joins TRBV12-5 to TRBJ2-3; D ambiguous. The length of the CDR3 is 14 residues. Trimming stripped 5 bases from V and 0 bases from J, with 9 bases between. Germline V lookup: CDR1 LGHNT, CDR2 FRNRAP. In DNA form, the CDR3 reads TGTGCTAGTGGTCTCAGACCGAGCACAGATACGCAGTATTTT. This codes for CASGLRPSTDTQYF.

In its sample, this clone was seen a few times. The chain employs TRBV4-1 and TRBJ1-5; no definite D call. Germline V gives CDR1 MGHRA, CDR2 YSYEKL. V was trimmed by 3 bases and J by 7 bases, leaving 16 bases between them. The CDR3 totals 15 residues. For the CDR3, the DNA is TGCGCCAGCAGCCACCCATCAGACCGTAAACAGCCCCAGCATTTT. As protein: CASSHPSDRKQPQHF.

In this sample, this clone turned up a few times. The V and J genes are TRBV2 and TRBJ2-1; the D is unclear. This CDR3 region has 11 residues. From germline, CDR1 is SNHLY and CDR2 FYNNEI. V was trimmed by 2 bases and J by 8 bases, leaving 4 bases between them. The CDR3 nucleotides are TGTGCCAGCAGTGAAAGGGATGAGCAGTTCTTC. Translation: CASSERDEQFF. Using reference TRBV2 and TRBJ2-1 for the parts outside the CDR3, the full variable domain is EPEVTQTPSHQVTQMGQEVILRCVPISNHLYFYWYRQILGQKVEFLVSFYNNEISEKSEIFDDQFSVERPDGSNFTLKIRSTKLEDSAMYFCASSERDEQFFGPGTRLTVL.

Worth noting for this clone: Other DNA sequences in the sample encode the same CDR3. The chain uses TRBV11-2 and TRBJ1-4, with unresolved D. The V end lost 1 base, the J end lost 7 bases, and 1 base lay between the germline ends. The CDR3 is 11 amino acids. In germline, CDR1 is SGHAT, CDR2 FQNNGV. CDR3 region: CASSLAEKLFF. The CDR3 DNA reads TGTGCCAGCAGCTTAGCTGAAAAACTGTTTTTT.

The J gene is TRBJ2-1, the V gene TRBV29-1; D possibly matches TRBD1 or TRBD2 (5 bases each). V lost 6 bases, J lost 1 base, and 16 bases lay in between. Germline CDR1 reads SQVTM; CDR2 reads ANQGSEA. The CDR3 runs to 15 residues. The CDR3 coding sequence is TGCAGCGTCGCATCCACGAGGGGTTCCTACAATGAGCAGTTCTTC. Its translation is CSVASTRGSYNEQFF.

In this sample, this clone turned up a few times. The V call is TRBV6-5, the J call TRBJ2-2; 9 bases are shared with TRBD1. The V gene end was trimmed by 6 bases and the J gene end by 0 bases; junction bases not matched to a gene: 2. This CDR3 spans 15 amino acids. The germline CDR1 and CDR2 sequences are MNHEY and SVGAGI. CDR3 in DNA: TGTGCCAGCAGAAGACAGGGGGCGAACACCGGGGAGCTGTTTTTT. Its translation is CASRRQGANTGELFF.

The chain is built from TRBV7-3 and TRBJ2-3; the match to TRBD2 covers 7 bases. The CDR3 sequence is 19 residues long. V shed 5 bases, J shed 0 bases, and the junction held 17 bases outside the gene matches. CDR1 is SGHTA, CDR2 FQGTGA, per germline. In DNA form, the CDR3 reads TGTGCCAGCAGCCCCAAGGGGTTCGTACGGGGGGTGAGCACAGATACGCAGTATTTT. This encodes CASSPKGFVRGVSTDTQYF.

This clone came up a few times. The chain uses TRBV5-1 and TRBJ1-4; TRBD1 is a possible D gene (5 bases). Germline V lookup: CDR1 SGHRS, CDR2 YFSETQ. V dropped 4 bases and J dropped 5 bases, with 12 bases sitting between them. This CDR3 spans 14 amino acids. The CDR3: CASSPSTENEKLFF. The CDR3, as DNA: TGCGCCAGCAGCCCCTCGACAGAAAATGAAAAACTGTTTTTT.

This clone was counted between two and nine times. CDR3 DNA: TGCGCCAGCAGCTTGGACGCCGGCGGGGGGCCGGGAGAGACCCAGTACTTC. It specifies CASSLDAGGGPGETQYF. This chain uses TRBV5-1 with TRBJ2-5; 8 nucleotides agree with TRBD2. With 0 bases clipped from V and 4 bases from J, the junction kept 11 bases outside the gene matches. The CDR3 runs 17 residues. CDR1 is SGHRS, CDR2 YFSETQ, per germline.

This sequence joins TRBV7-2 and TRBJ1-1, with 7 bases aligning to TRBD1. Trimming took 5 bases from V and 2 from J; bases not matched to a gene: 8. The germline CDR1 and CDR2 sequences are SGHTA and FQGNSA. The CDR3 is 15 residues long. CDR3 DNA: TGTGCCAGCAGCACCTCGGGACAGTTCAACACTGAAGCTTTCTTT. Translating gives CASSTSGQFNTEAFF.

This clone was detected only a few times. The V call is TRBV6-5, the J call TRBJ1-2, with D maybe TRBD1 (5 bases). This CDR3 comprises 13 residues. The germline CDR1 and CDR2 sequences are MNHEY and SVGAGI. Trimming stripped 6 bases from V and 1 base from J, with 9 bases between. The CDR3: CASSLTDNYGYTF. In DNA form, the CDR3 reads TGTGCCAGCAGCCTGACAGATAACTATGGCTACACCTTC.

The rearrangement links TRBV9 to TRBJ2-5, with 7 nucleotides matching TRBD1. The CDR3 has 17 residues. From germline, CDR1 is SGDLS and CDR2 YYNGEE. V was clipped by 0 bases and J by 0 bases; unmatched bases: 8. CDR3 in amino acids: CASSVATGTDYQETQYF. As DNA, the CDR3 is TGTGCCAGCAGCGTAGCTACCGGGACAGACTACCAAGAGACCCAGTACTTC. Variable domain in full (rest from reference TRBV9 and TRBJ2-5): DSGVTQTPKHLITATGQRVTLRCSPRSGDLSVYWYQQSLDQGLQFLIQYYNGEERAKGNILERFSAQQFPDLHSELNLSSLELGDSALYFCASSVATGTDYQETQYFGPGTRLLVL.

As to this clone: The same CDR3 is also encoded by other DNA sequences in this sample. V and J are TRBV29-1 and TRBJ2-3, with D perhaps TRBD2 (5 bases). Trimming removed 1 base from V and 2 bases from J, with 7 bases in between. CDR1 SQVTM and CDR2 ANQGSEA come from the germline V gene. This CDR3 contains 13 residues. This chain's CDR3 is CSVEGTYTDTQYF. CDR3 nucleotides: TGCAGCGTTGAAGGGACTTACACAGATACGCAGTATTTT.

The chain employs TRBV7-9 and TRBJ2-2; 10 bases fit TRBD1. Germline V gene data show CDR1 as SEHNR and CDR2 as FQNEAQ (reference sequence). V was clipped by 5 bases and J by 0 bases; unmatched bases: 3. This CDR3 is built from 16 residues. The CDR3 is CASSPDRGPNTGELFF. Here the CDR3 DNA reads TGTGCCAGCAGCCCCGACAGGGGGCCGAACACCGGGGAGCTGTTTTTT.

This clone was counted only a few times. V gene TRBV6-6 combines with J gene TRBJ2-7; 7 nucleotides match TRBD2. Germline trimming cut 6 bases from V and 2 bases from J; bases unmatched to any gene: 4. Germline loops: CDR1 MNHNY, CDR2 SVGAGI (reference sequence). CDR3 length: 13 amino acids. CDR3 DNA: TGTGCCAGCAGACCGGGGGGAGCCTACGAGCAGTACTTC. This translates into CASRPGGAYEQYF.

This clone has only a few counts. The rearrangement links TRBV18 to TRBJ1-4; 8 bases are shared with TRBD1. The CDR3 is 15 residues long. V gave up 0 bases and J gave up 7 bases; unmatched junction bases: 4. Germline loops: CDR1 KGHSH, CDR2 LQKENI. The CDR3 here is CASSPPTGTGEKLFF. DNA for the CDR3: TGTGCCAGCTCACCACCGACGGGGACAGGTGAAAAACTGTTTTTT.

The rearrangement uses TRBV7-8 and TRBJ1-2; unclear D gene. Trimming took off 2 bases at V and 8 bases at J, with 15 bases between the two ends. This CDR3 is built from 14 residues. Germline CDR1 SGHVS, CDR2 FQNEAQ. CDR3 coding DNA: TGTGCCAGCAGCTTATCTGCAGGCACCTCGGGCTACACCTTC. The encoded protein is CASSLSAGTSGYTF.